Listed here are 13 T cell receptor beta chains from one sample, sequenced in a study of blood T cell repertoires in COVID-19. Profiled with immunoSEQ multiplex PCR; TCRdb holds only in-frame clones, not every one. In the table there are more than 250,000 clones, around 86% of which are singletons. The source material was peripheral blood. The receptors were gathered from a woman aged 25 to 39 who had recovered from COVID-19.

V and J are TRBV7-2 and TRBJ2-3; D remains unclear. CDR1 and CDR2 (germline): SGHTA, FQGNSA. Deletions cut 5 bases from V and 6 bases from J, with 15 bases between. This CDR3 contains 14 residues. CDR3 in amino acids: CASSPRSQRDTQYF. The CDR3 nucleotides are TGTGCCAGCAGCCCCCGGTCCCAACGGGATACGCAGTATTTT.

The chain is built from TRBV12-3 or TRBV12-4 and TRBJ1-2; D remains ambiguous. V shed 5 bases and J shed 5 bases, with 9 bases lying between them. There are 12 residues in the CDR3. The CDR3: CASSPTSYGYTF. In DNA form, the CDR3 reads TGTGCCAGCAGTCCGACTTCTTATGGCTACACCTTC.

The rearrangement joins TRBV11-2 to TRBJ1-1; TRBD1 is a possible D gene (6 bases). The V end lost 6 bases, the J end lost 4 bases, and 15 bases lay between the germline ends. The CDR3 extends over 14 amino acids. Germline lookup yields CDR1 SGHAT and CDR2 FQNNGV. CDR3 amino acids: CASSSQGLSTEAFF. Written as DNA, the CDR3 is TGTGCCAGCAGTTCTCAGGGGTTGAGCACTGAAGCTTTCTTT.

This chain connects TRBV18 to TRBJ1-1; no clear D gene. This CDR3 is built from 15 residues. Germline lookup yields CDR1 KGHSH and CDR2 LQKENI. V lost 4 bases and J 1 base, leaving 13 bases between the germline ends. The CDR3 here is CASSLGLRGNTEAFF. CDR3 nucleotides: TGTGCCAGCTCACTCGGGCTTCGGGGGAACACTGAAGCTTTCTTT.

V gene TRBV24-1 combines with J gene TRBJ2-3; no clear D. This CDR3 is 12 amino acids long. Trimming took off 4 bases at V and 9 bases at J, with 10 bases between the two ends. Germline V gene lookup returns CDR1 KGHDR and CDR2 SFDVKD. The CDR3 region is CATSDLGNTQYF. In nucleotides, the CDR3 is TGTGCCACCAGTGACCTCGGTAACACGCAGTATTTT.

The V call is TRBV27, the J call TRBJ2-7; 8 bases fit TRBD1. Germline V lookup: CDR1 MNHEY, CDR2 SMNVEV (reference sequence). This CDR3 is 16 amino acids long. Trimming at V came to 5 bases and at J to 1 base, leaving 10 bases not matched to a gene. CDR3 in amino acids: CASSPIRTGRSYEQYF. The CDR3 DNA follows: TGTGCCAGCAGTCCTATCCGGACAGGGAGGTCCTACGAGCAGTACTTC.

The chain has TRBV10-1 and TRBJ2-7, with a tentative D call TRBD2 (5 bases). This CDR3 comprises 15 residues. CDR1 and CDR2 (germline): WNHNN, SYGVQD (reference sequence). Trimming pared 3 bases from V and 3 bases from J, leaving 15 bases between. This CDR3 is CASSDEALGSYEQYF. As DNA, the CDR3 is TGCGCCAGCAGTGACGAGGCCCTTGGGAGCTACGAGCAGTACTTC.

The chain has TRBV5-8 and TRBJ2-1; 12 bases agree with TRBD2. The CDR3 totals 15 residues. The germline V gene has CDR1 SGHTS and CDR2 YDEGEE. With V trimmed by 2 bases and J by 9 bases, 6 bases remained unmatched. The CDR3 region is CASSLRLAGGREQFF. For the CDR3, the DNA is TGTGCCAGCAGCTTACGTCTAGCGGGGGGGCGTGAGCAGTTCTTC.

Remarks on this clone: Other DNA sequences in the same sample also yield this CDR3. The chain carries TRBV18 and TRBJ2-1; TRBD2 matches at 13 bases. The length of the CDR3 is 17 residues. Germline values: CDR1 KGHSH, CDR2 LQKENI. The V and J ends lost 3 bases and 1 base, in that order; junction bases with no gene match: 3. The CDR3 DNA reads TGTGCCAGCTCACCGCCGACTAGCGGGGGGTCCTACAATGAGCAGTTCTTC. Protein product: CASSPPTSGGSYNEQFF.

The chain couples TRBV30 to TRBJ2-5; D might be TRBD2 (5 bases). This CDR3 is built from 14 residues. CDR1 is GTSNPN, CDR2 SVGIG, per germline (reference sequence). The V end lost 3 bases, the J end lost 5 bases, and 16 bases lay between the germline ends. CDR3 sequence: CAWRKDGGGETQYF. CDR3 nucleotides: TGTGCCTGGAGAAAGGATGGCGGCGGGGAGACCCAGTACTTC. The complete variable domain, with remaining parts taken from reference TRBV30 and TRBJ2-5, reads SQTIHQWPATLVQPVGSPLSLECTVEGTSNPNLYWYRQAAGRGLQLLFYSVGIGQISSEVPQNLSASRPQDRQFILSSKKLLLSDSGFYLCAWRKDGGGETQYFGPGTRLLVL.

The J gene is TRBJ2-1, the V gene TRBV7-9, with a tentative D call TRBD1 (5 bases). V lost 10 bases to trimming and J lost 4 bases, with 11 bases between them. The CDR3 length is 12 residues. Germline V gives CDR1 SEHNR, CDR2 FQNEAQ (reference sequence). As DNA, the CDR3 is TGTGCCACTCGGGCAGGGTACAATGAGCAGTTCTTC. Protein sequence: CATRAGYNEQFF.

Concerning this clone: A much larger clone is a single base away; this may be a read error. CDR3 sequence (DNA): TGCGCCAGCAGCTTGGACAGGGAAGAGACCCAGTACTTC. The encoded protein is CASSLDREETQYF. The chain is built from TRBV5-1 and TRBJ2-5; tentative D call: TRBD1 (6 bases). CDR3 length equals 13 residues. The V gene lost 0 bases and the J gene lost 3 bases, with 6 bases spanning the gap. The germline gives CDR1 SGHRS, CDR2 YFSETQ.

The count of this clone is one. The chain employs TRBV19 and TRBJ1-5; D call uncertain. This CDR3 comprises 15 residues. In germline, CDR1 is LNHDA, CDR2 SQIVND (reference sequence). Deletions cut 6 bases from V and 0 bases from J, with 12 bases between. The CDR3 loop reads CASSMTQYSNQPQHF. CDR3 bases: TGTGCCAGTAGCATGACACAATATAGCAATCAGCCCCAGCATTTT.